One sample yielded the 13 T cell receptor beta chains listed below, sequenced in a study of T cells after yellow fever vaccination. TCRdb called the 5' RACE reads again in MiXCR, with one record for every CDR3 protein. In the table there are 13,000 or so distinct CDR3 sequences, approximately 4.9% of which are singletons. The sample was PBMCs, either bulk or a sorted T-cell subset (CD4+, CD8+, memory, or dextramer-sorted; not recorded which), taken 45 days after the yellow fever booster vaccination. These TCRs come from a man younger than 40 who received the YFV17D yellow fever vaccine.

There are many counts of this clonotype. The chain has TRBV11-2 and TRBJ2-1; 9 nucleotides align to TRBD2. The length of the CDR3 is 17 residues. Germline CDR1 reads SGHAT; CDR2 reads FQNNGV. With V trimmed by 0 bases and J by 7 bases, 10 bases remained unmatched. The CDR3 loop is CASSLELTSGAWNEQFF. In DNA, the CDR3 is TGTGCCAGCAGCTTAGAATTGACTAGCGGAGCCTGGAATGAGCAGTTCTTC.

Ten or more counts support this clonotype. The chain links TRBV28 to TRBJ2-7; no clear D. CDR1 MDHEN and CDR2 SYDVKM come from the germline V gene. This CDR3 is 14 amino acids long. With 6 bases removed from V and 4 bases from J, the gap between germline ends came to 16 bases. The CDR3 DNA follows: TGTGCCAGCAGCCCGTGGGGTACCACATACGAGCAGTACTTC. It encodes CASSPWGTTYEQYF.

This clonotype has ten or more counts. The chain combines TRBV7-9 with TRBJ1-5; 9 bases fit TRBD1. The V and J ends lost 4 bases and 6 bases, in that order; junction bases with no gene match: 7. Germline CDR1 is SEHNR and CDR2 is FQNEAQ (reference sequence). The CDR3 is made up of 15 amino acids. CDR3 residues: CASSSTGGSGQPQHF. In nucleotides, the CDR3 is TGTGCCAGCAGCTCGACAGGGGGTAGCGGTCAGCCCCAGCATTTT.

This clonotype was seen at least ten times. The rearrangement joins TRBV11-2 to TRBJ2-1, with D maybe TRBD1 (5 bases). This CDR3 contains 13 residues. Trimming took 5 bases from V and 7 from J, leaving 12 bases between them. Germline V CDR1 and CDR2: SGHAT, FQNNGV. The CDR3 is CASSPNRLNEQFF. In DNA, the CDR3 is TGTGCCAGCAGCCCTAACAGGTTAAATGAGCAGTTCTTC.

A note on this clonotype: The junction shows a germline mismatch at one end, possibly a read error. This chain links TRBV12-3 or TRBV12-4 with TRBJ1-2, with D hard to call. The CDR3 has 14 residues. This CDR3 is CVSSQRTLNYVYTF. Here the CDR3 DNA reads TGTGTCAGCAGTCAGCGGACCCTTAACTATGTCTACACCTTC.

This clonotype occurred many times. The V and J genes are TRBV12-3 or TRBV12-4 and TRBJ1-5; no reliable D call. V lost 9 bases, J lost 2 bases, and 8 bases lay in between. CDR3 length: 12 residues. CDR3 DNA sequence: TGTGCCAGTTCACGGCGCAATCAGCCCCAGCATTTT. This translates into CASSRRNQPQHF.

This clonotype was recorded many times. The chain uses TRBV20-1 and TRBJ1-2; possibly TRBD1 for D (5 bases). The CDR3 loop spans 14 amino acids. Trimming removed 4 bases at V and 8 bases at J, with 20 bases between. Germline assignment: CDR1 DFQATT and CDR2 SNEGSKA (reference sequence). CDR3 residues: CSATASGPTRGYTF. DNA of the CDR3: TGCAGTGCTACCGCGTCAGGGCCTACGCGGGGCTACACCTTC.

This clonotype was counted many times. The gene calls are TRBV5-1 and TRBJ2-5; the D gene is possibly TRBD2 (6 bases). Germline assignment: CDR1 SGHRS and CDR2 YFSETQ. This CDR3 contains 19 residues. Deletions cut 4 bases from V and 0 bases from J, with 25 bases between. The CDR3, as DNA: TGCGCCAGCAGCGCCCGACTAGACTATCAGGGCCAGTACCAAGAGACCCAGTACTTC. It translates to CASSARLDYQGQYQETQYF.

This clonotype was recorded at least ten times. The gene calls are TRBV5-1 and TRBJ2-7; TRBD1 matches 8 bases. Germline V lookup: CDR1 SGHRS, CDR2 YFSETQ. This CDR3 has 14 residues. The V gene end was trimmed by 7 bases and the J gene end by 2 bases; junction bases not matched to a gene: 8. CDR3 sequence: CASGHGTGTYEQYF. In DNA form, the CDR3 reads TGCGCCAGCGGACACGGGACAGGCACCTACGAGCAGTACTTC.

This clonotype appeared many times. V and J are TRBV4-2 and TRBJ2-7; 9 positions agree with TRBD2. CDR1 is LGHNA and CDR2 is YNFKEQ in the germline V gene. V gave up 3 bases and J gave up 2 bases; unmatched junction bases: 11. The CDR3 contains 17 residues. Here the CDR3 reads CASSHPGTGTSTYEQYF. CDR3 coding DNA: TGTGCCAGCAGCCACCCGGGGACCGGGACTAGCACCTACGAGCAGTACTTC.

This clonotype was seen ten or more times. CDR3 nucleotide sequence: TGTGCCAGCAGTTACTCGAGAGTAGGGACTAGCGGGAGGAATGAGCAGTTCTTC. This translates into CASSYSRVGTSGRNEQFF. The chain uses TRBV6-5 and TRBJ2-1; 15 nucleotides match TRBD2. CDR1 MNHEY and CDR2 SVGAGI come from the germline V gene. Trimming cost V 0 bases and J 7 bases; bases outside gene matches: 7. This CDR3 is built from 18 residues.

V gene TRBV4-2 combines with J gene TRBJ2-7, with D unresolved. Germline values: CDR1 LGHNA, CDR2 YNFKEQ. Between the trimmed V and J ends, which lost 8 bases and 6 bases, there was a span of 17 bases. The CDR3 spans 13 residues. The CDR3 sequence is CASGPGILCEQYF. CDR3 DNA: TGTGCCAGCGGCCCTGGGATACTCTGCGAGCAGTACTTC.

This clonotype was recorded many times. J is TRBJ2-7 and V is TRBV6-5; D gene ambiguous. Germline loops: CDR1 MNHEY, CDR2 SVGAGI. The CDR3 runs 11 residues. The ends were cut back, 3 bases at V and 6 bases at J, with 6 bases in the middle. The CDR3 coding sequence is TGTGCCAGCAGTTATGGTGGCGAGCAGTACTTC. Its protein product is CASSYGGEQYF.